What follows is one TCR beta chain and its context. The data are from a study of blood T cell repertoires in COVID-19. Method: immunoSEQ multiplex PCR; TCRdb's copy keeps in-frame clones and lacks some. The data hold a few hundred thousand clones, with more than 75% observed a single time. Looked up from germline, CDR1 is SNHLY and CDR2 is FYNNEI. V shed 6 bases and J 1 base; nucleotides not matched to a gene: 3. CDR3 size: 15 residues. The chain joins TRBV2 to TRBJ2-2, with TRBD2 matching 9 bases. Sample: PBMCs or T cells enriched from blood (not recorded which). This receptor was taken from a man aged 25 to 40 in a cohort exposed to, infected with or recovered from COVID-19 (not recorded which). The CDR3 is CASRWTSENTGELFF. CDR3 coding DNA: TGTGCCAGCAGATGGACTAGCGAGAACACCGGGGAGCTGTTTTTT.